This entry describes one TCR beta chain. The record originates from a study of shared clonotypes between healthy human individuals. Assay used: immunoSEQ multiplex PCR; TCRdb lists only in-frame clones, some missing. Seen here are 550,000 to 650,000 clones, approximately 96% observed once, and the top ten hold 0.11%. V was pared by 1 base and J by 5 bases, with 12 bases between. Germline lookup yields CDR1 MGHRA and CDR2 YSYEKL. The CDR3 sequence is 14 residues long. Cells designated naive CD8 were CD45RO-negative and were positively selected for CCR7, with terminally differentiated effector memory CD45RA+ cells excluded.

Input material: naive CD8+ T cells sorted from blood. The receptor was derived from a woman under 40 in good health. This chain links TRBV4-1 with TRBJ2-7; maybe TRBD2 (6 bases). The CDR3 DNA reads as TGCGCCAGCAGCCAAGTGGAGGGGTCCCACGAGCAGTACTTC. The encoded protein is CASSQVEGSHEQYF.